The clone carrying this TCR beta chain was observed a handful of times. Between the trimmed V and J ends, which lost 4 bases and 4 bases, there was a span of 7 bases. CDR3 size: 13 residues. CDR1 MRHNA and CDR2 SNTAGT come from the germline V gene. Using its own MiXCR run on the RT-PCR reads, TCRdb lists one record per CDR3 protein. The sample consists of 550,000 to 750,000 distinct CDR3 sequences, approximately 15% of them appearing once. The rearrangement joins TRBV6-4 to TRBJ2-2; D is unclear. The receptor's source is a female donor in good health, serving as a healthy control. Sample: memory CD4+ T cells from blood. CDR3 nucleotides: TGTGCCAGCAGTGTTTCGATCACCGGGGAGCTGTTTTTT. Its protein is CASSVSITGELFF.